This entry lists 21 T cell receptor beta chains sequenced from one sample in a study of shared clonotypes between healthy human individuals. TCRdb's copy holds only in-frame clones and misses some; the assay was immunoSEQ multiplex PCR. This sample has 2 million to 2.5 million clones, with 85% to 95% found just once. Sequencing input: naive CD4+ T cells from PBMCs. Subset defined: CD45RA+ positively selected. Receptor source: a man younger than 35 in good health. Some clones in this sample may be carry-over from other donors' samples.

In DNA, the CDR3 is TGCGCCAGCAGCGACCGGGACAGAGTCTATGGCTACACCTTC. It specifies CASSDRDRVYGYTF. V is TRBV4-1 and J is TRBJ1-2; 7 positions match TRBD1. Germline V gene lookup returns CDR1 MGHRA and CDR2 YSYEKL. The CDR3 spans 14 residues. Losses at the gene ends were 5 bases for V and 4 bases for J; bases not matched to a gene: 7.

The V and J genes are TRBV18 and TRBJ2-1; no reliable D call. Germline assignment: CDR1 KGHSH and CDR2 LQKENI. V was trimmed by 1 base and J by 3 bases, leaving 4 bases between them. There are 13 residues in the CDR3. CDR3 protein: CASSPQRYNEQFF. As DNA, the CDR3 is TGTGCCAGCTCACCACAACGCTACAATGAGCAGTTCTTC.

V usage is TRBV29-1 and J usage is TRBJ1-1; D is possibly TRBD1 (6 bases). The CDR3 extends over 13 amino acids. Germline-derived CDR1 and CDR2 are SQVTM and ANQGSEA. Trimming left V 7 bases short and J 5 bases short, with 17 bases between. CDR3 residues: CSGGGRAKTEAFF. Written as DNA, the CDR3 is TGCAGCGGGGGGGGCAGGGCGAAAACTGAAGCTTTCTTT.

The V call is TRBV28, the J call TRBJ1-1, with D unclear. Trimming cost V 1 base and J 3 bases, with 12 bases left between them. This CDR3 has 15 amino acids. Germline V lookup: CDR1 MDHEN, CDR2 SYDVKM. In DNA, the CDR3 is TGTGCCAGCAGTTTATCGGCAGTACGGTACACTGAAGCTTTCTTT. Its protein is CASSLSAVRYTEAFF.

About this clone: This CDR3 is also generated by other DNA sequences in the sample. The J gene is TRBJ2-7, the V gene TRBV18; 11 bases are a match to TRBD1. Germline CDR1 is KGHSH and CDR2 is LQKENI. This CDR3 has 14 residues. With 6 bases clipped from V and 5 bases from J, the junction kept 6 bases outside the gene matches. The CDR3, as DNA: TGTGCCAGCTCCCCAGGGACAGGGGGAAACGAGCAGTACTTC. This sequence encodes CASSPGTGGNEQYF.

CDR3 sequence: CASRLSEGGSTHF. CDR3 sequence (DNA): TGTGCCAGTCGACTCTCCGAGGGGGGGTCGACGCATTTT. The V call is TRBV6-5, the J call TRBJ1-5; D perhaps matches TRBD1 (6 bases). V lost 9 bases and J lost 15, with 24 bases in between. This CDR3 contains 13 residues. CDR1 and CDR2 from the germline V gene are MNHEY and SVGAGI.

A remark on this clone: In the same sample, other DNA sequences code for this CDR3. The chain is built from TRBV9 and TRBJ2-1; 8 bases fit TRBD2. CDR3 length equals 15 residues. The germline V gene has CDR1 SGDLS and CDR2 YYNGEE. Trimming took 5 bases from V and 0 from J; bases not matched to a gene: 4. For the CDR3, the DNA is TGTGCCAGCAGTAAGAGCGGGAGCTCCTACAATGAGCAGTTCTTC. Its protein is CASSKSGSSYNEQFF. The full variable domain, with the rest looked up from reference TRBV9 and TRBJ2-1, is DSGVTQTPKHLITATGQRVTLRCSPRSGDLSVYWYQQSLDQGLQFLIQYYNGEERAKGNILERFSAQQFPDLHSELNLSSLELGDSALYFCASSKSGSSYNEQFFGPGTRLTVL.

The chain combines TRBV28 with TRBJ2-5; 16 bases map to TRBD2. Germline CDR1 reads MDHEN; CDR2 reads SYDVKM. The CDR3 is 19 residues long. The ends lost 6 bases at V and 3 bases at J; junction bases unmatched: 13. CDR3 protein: CASRPTLGLAGGFKETQYF. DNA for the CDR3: TGTGCCAGCAGACCCACGTTGGGACTAGCGGGAGGGTTCAAAGAGACCCAGTACTTC.

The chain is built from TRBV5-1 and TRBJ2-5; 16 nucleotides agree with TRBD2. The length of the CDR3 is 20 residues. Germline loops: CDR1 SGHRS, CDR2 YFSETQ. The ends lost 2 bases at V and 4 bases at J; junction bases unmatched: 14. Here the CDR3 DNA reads TGCGCCAGCAGCTTTCCAATTTCCGGGACTAGCGGGAGGGCCGGAGAGACCCAGTACTTC. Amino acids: CASSFPISGTSGRAGETQYF.

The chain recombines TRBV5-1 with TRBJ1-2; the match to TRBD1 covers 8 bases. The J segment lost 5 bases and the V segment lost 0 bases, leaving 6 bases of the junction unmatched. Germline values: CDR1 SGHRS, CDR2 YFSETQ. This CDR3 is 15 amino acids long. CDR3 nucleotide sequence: TGCGCCAGCAGCTTGGATACAGGGGGAGGGTATGGCTACACCTTC. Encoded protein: CASSLDTGGGYGYTF.

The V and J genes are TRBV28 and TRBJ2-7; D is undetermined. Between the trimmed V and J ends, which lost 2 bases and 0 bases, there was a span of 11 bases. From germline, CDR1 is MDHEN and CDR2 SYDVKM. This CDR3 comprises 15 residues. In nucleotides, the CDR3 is TGTGCCAGCAGTTTACTGGTGCTAGGCTCCTACGAGCAGTACTTC. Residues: CASSLLVLGSYEQYF.

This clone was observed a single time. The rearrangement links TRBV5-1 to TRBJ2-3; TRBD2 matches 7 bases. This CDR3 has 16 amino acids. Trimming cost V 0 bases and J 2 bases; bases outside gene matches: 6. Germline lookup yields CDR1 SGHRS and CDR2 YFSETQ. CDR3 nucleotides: TGCGCCAGCAGCTTGGGGCTAGCGGTTATCACAGATACGCAGTATTTT. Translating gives CASSLGLAVITDTQYF. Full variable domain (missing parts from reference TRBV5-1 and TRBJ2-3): KAGVTQTPRYLIKTRGQQVTLSCSPISGHRSVSWYQQTPGQGLQFLFEYFSETQRNKGNFPGRFSGRQFSNSRSEMNVSTLELGDSALYLCASSLGLAVITDTQYFGPGTRLTVL.

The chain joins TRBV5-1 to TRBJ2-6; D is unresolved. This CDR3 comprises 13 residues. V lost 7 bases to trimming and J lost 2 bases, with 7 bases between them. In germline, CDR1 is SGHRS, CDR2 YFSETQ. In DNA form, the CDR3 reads TGCGCCAGCCAACAGCCTGGGGCCAACGTCCTGACTTTC. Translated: CASQQPGANVLTF.

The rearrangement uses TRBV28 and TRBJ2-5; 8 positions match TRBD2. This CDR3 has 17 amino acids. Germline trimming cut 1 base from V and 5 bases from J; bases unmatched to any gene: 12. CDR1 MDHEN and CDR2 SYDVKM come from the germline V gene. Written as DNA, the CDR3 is TGTGCCAGCAGTTTATCCGGGAGGGCCCTTGGGGGGGAGACCCAGTACTTC. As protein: CASSLSGRALGGETQYF.

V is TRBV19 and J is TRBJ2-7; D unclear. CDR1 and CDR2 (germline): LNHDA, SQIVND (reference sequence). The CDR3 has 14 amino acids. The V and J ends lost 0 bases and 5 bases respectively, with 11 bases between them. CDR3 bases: TGTGCCAGTAGTATAGATCTAGGTCGTCACGAGCAGTACTTC. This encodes CASSIDLGRHEQYF. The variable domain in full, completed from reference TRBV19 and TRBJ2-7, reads DGGITQSPKYLFRKEGQNVTLSCEQNLNHDAMYWYRQDPGQGLRLIYYSQIVNDFQKGDIAEGYSVSREKKESFPLTVTSAQKNPTAFYLCASSIDLGRHEQYFGPGTRLTVT.

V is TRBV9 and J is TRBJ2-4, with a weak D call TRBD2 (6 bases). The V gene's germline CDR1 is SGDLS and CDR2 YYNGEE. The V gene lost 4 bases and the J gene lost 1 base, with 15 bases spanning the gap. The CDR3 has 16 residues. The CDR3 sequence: CASSPRGGWAKNIQYF. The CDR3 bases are TGTGCCAGCAGCCCTCGGGGAGGTTGGGCCAAAAACATTCAGTACTTC.

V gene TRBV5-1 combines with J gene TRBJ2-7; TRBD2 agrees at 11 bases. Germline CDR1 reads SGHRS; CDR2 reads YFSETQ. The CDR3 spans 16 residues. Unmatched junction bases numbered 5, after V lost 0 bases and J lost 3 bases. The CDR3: CASSLGSSGRYYEQYF. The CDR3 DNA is TGCGCCAGCAGCTTGGGGTCTAGCGGGAGGTACTACGAGCAGTACTTC.

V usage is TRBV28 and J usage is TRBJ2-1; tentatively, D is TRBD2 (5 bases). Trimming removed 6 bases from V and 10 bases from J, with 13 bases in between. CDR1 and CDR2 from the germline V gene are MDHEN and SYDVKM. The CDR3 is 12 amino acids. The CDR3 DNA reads TGTGCCAGCAGGCTGAGGGAAACCGAGCAGTTCTTC. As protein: CASRLRETEQFF.

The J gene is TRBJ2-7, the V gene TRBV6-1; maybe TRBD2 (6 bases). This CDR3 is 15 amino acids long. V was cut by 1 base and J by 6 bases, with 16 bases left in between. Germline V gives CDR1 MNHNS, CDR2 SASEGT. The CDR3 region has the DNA TGTGCCAGCAGTGAAGGGGGGGAAGGTAGGCGCGAGCAGTACTTC. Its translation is CASSEGGEGRREQYF.

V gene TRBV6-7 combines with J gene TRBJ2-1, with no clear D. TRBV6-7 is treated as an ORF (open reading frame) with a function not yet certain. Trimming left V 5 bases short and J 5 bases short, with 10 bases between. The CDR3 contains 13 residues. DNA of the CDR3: TGTGCCAGCAGTCGTTCCGCCCACAATGAGCAGTTCTTC. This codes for CASSRSAHNEQFF.

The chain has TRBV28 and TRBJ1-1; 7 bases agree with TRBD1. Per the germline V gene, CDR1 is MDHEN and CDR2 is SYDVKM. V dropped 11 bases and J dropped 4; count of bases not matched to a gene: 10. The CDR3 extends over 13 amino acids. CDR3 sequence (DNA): TGTGCCGTACCGGTATCAGGGGGCACTGAAGCTTTCTTT. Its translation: CAVPVSGGTEAFF. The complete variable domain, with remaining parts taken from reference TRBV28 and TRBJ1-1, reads DVKVTQSSRYLVKRTGEKVFLECVQDMDHENMFWYRQDPGLGLRLIYFSYDVKMKEKGDIPEGYSVSREKKERFSLILESASTNQTSMYLCAVPVSGGTEAFFGQGTRLTVV.